This TCR beta chain emerged from a study of shared clonotypes between healthy human individuals. Whole-study results and caveats: Clonotype sharing across a handful of donors was observed for around 4.8% of naive CD4 clonotypes.

This CDR3 is 16 amino acids long. Germline CDR1 is SGHDN and CDR2 is FVKESK. The V end lost 1 base, the J end lost 1 base, and 10 bases lay between the germline ends. The investigators split CD4+ cells into a CD45RA+ naive subset and a CD45RA-negative memory subset. An approximately 200 ng quantity of DNA, roughly 32,000 T cell genomes, went into the sorted-subset replicate PCRs. Method: immunoSEQ multiplex PCR; TCRdb's copy keeps in-frame clones and lacks some. This table has roughly 2 million clones, 95% appearing once. As for this clone: Its antigen is unidentified.

The chain links TRBV14 to TRBJ2-2, with D possibly TRBD1 on 6 matching bases. The specimen sequenced was naive CD4+ T cells sorted from blood. Subset described: CD45RA+ positively selected. The sequence derives from a young man in good health. The CDR3 region is CASSQAAGVNTGELFF. The CDR3, as DNA: TGTGCCAGCAGCCAAGCCGCAGGGGTGAACACCGGGGAGCTGTTTTTT. Full variable domain (remainder filled in from reference TRBV14 and TRBJ2-2): EAGVTQFPSHSVIEKGQTVTLRCDPISGHDNLYWYRRVMGKEIKFLLHFVKESKQDESGMPNNRFLAERTGGTYSTLKVQPAELEDSGVYFCASSQAAGVNTGELFFGEGSRLTVL.